A single sample gave rise to the 25 T cell receptor beta chains below, sequenced in a study of cytomegalovirus exposure and HLA in healthy donors. Primers included in the PCR were 60 Vbeta and 13 Jbeta primers. The data were produced by immunoSEQ multiplex PCR, yet TCRdb's version contains in-frame clones alone and is incomplete. Of some 90,000 clones in the sample, over 65% were seen once. Sequencing used PBMCs. The receptor set was obtained from a man aged 45-60 years in good health and CMV-seronegative.

V gene TRBV9 combines with J gene TRBJ2-7, with 10 bases fitting TRBD1. This CDR3 has 14 amino acids. CDR1 is SGDLS and CDR2 is YYNGEE in the germline V gene. V shed 2 bases, J shed 6 bases, and the junction held 5 bases outside the gene matches. The CDR3 bases are TGTGCCAGCAGCGTTGGGGACAGGGGAGGCGAGCAGTACTTC. Protein: CASSVGDRGGEQYF.

V is TRBV5-4 and J is TRBJ1-1; maybe TRBD1 (6 bases). Germline CDR1 and CDR2: SGHNT and YYREEE (reference sequence). The V gene lost 3 bases and the J gene lost 1 base, with 10 bases spanning the gap. This CDR3 region has 14 residues. CDR3 residues: CASSSNRANTEAFF. CDR3 nucleotide sequence: TGTGCCAGCAGCTCAAACAGGGCGAACACTGAAGCTTTCTTT.

In DNA, the CDR3 is TGTGCCAGCTCACCCGGGACAGCCGGGGCCGGGGAGCTGTTTTTT. It specifies CASSPGTAGAGELFF. The V gene is TRBV18, the J gene TRBJ2-2; TRBD1 matches 7 bases. The V and J ends lost 3 bases and 6 bases, in that order; junction bases with no gene match: 7. This CDR3 has 15 amino acids. The germline V gene has CDR1 KGHSH and CDR2 LQKENI.

The CDR3 reads CASGQGNEQFF. In DNA form, the CDR3 reads TGTGCCAGCGGACAGGGCAATGAGCAGTTCTTC. The chain couples TRBV19 to TRBJ2-1, with 8 nucleotides matching TRBD1. The V and J ends lost 9 bases and 6 bases, in that order; junction bases with no gene match: 1. The CDR3 has 11 residues. CDR1 LNHDA and CDR2 SQIVND come from the germline V gene (reference sequence).

This rearrangement joins TRBV6-5 to TRBJ2-5; 9 bases match TRBD2. The CDR3 length is 15 residues. CDR1 and CDR2 (germline): MNHEY, SVGAGI. V shed 8 bases and J 5 bases; nucleotides not matched to a gene: 12. The CDR3 nucleotides read TGTGCCAGCGGCGGGGGGGGCGGAGGGGGGGAGACCCAGTACTTC. Translating gives CASGGGGGGGETQYF.

The chain carries TRBV18 and TRBJ2-5; 14 bases are shared with TRBD2. The CDR3 totals 17 residues. The germline V gene has CDR1 KGHSH and CDR2 LQKENI. With 4 bases clipped from V and 5 bases from J, the junction kept 9 bases outside the gene matches. For the CDR3, the DNA is TGTGCCAGCTCACGCCGTGGACTAGCGGGAGGAGGGGAGACCCAGTACTTC. It encodes CASSRRGLAGGGETQYF.

This rearrangement joins TRBV2 to TRBJ1-5; weak D call: TRBD1 (5 bases). The length of the CDR3 is 12 residues. Germline values: CDR1 SNHLY, CDR2 FYNNEI. Trimming left V 6 bases short and J 5 bases short, with 8 bases between. The CDR3 loop reads CASRGLDQPQHF. Written as DNA, the CDR3 is TGTGCCAGCAGGGGGCTCGATCAGCCCCAGCATTTT.

This chain links TRBV7-8 with TRBJ2-5, with D possibly matching TRBD2 (5 bases). This CDR3 contains 12 residues. Trimming cost V 2 bases and J 7 bases, with 8 bases left between them. CDR1 SGHVS and CDR2 FQNEAQ come from the germline V gene. Here the CDR3 reads CASSLSEGTQYF. CDR3 sequence (DNA): TGTGCCAGCAGCTTAAGCGAGGGGACCCAGTACTTC.

The chain is built from TRBV7-8 and TRBJ1-6, with a possible D match to TRBD1 (5 bases). The germline gives CDR1 SGHVS, CDR2 FQNEAQ. This CDR3 contains 14 residues. Trimming pared 4 bases from V and 13 bases from J, leaving 17 bases between. CDR3 residues: CASSSRQTDLPLHF. DNA for the CDR3: TGTGCCAGCAGCTCCAGACAGACGGATCTCCCCCTCCACTTT.

The chain recombines TRBV5-1 with TRBJ2-2, with 7 bases matching TRBD1. The CDR3 sequence is 15 residues long. The V segment lost 2 bases and the J segment 1 base; nucleotides outside the gene matches: 2. Germline V gives CDR1 SGHRS, CDR2 YFSETQ. The CDR3 region is CASSFRQGNTGELFF. In nucleotides, the CDR3 is TGCGCCAGCAGCTTCCGACAGGGGAACACCGGGGAGCTGTTTTTT.

This clone came up once. The chain combines TRBV9 with TRBJ2-1; D ambiguous. Trimming removed 0 bases from V and 7 bases from J, with 11 bases in between. The germline V gene encodes CDR1 SGDLS and CDR2 YYNGEE. The CDR3 is 14 residues long. This CDR3 is CASSVESIGNEQFF. In DNA, the CDR3 is TGTGCCAGCAGCGTAGAGTCGATCGGTAATGAGCAGTTCTTC.

The chain carries TRBV30 and TRBJ2-7; possibly TRBD2 for D (5 bases). The CDR3 length is 14 residues. Germline values: CDR1 GTSNPN, CDR2 SVGIG (reference sequence). Trimming pared 2 bases from V and 1 base from J, leaving 12 bases between. The CDR3 DNA follows: TGTGCCTGGAGTTGGGCCCGGGGATCCTACGAGCAGTACTTC. Protein sequence: CAWSWARGSYEQYF.

This clone occurred once. This chain joins TRBV21-1 and TRBJ1-1; the table calls TRBD1, which could not be checked here. TRBV21-1 constitutes a pseudogene. There are 15 residues in the CDR3. CDR3 DNA sequence: TGTGCCAGCAGCAAAGACCAGGGCCAGGACACTGAAGCTTTCTTT. This sequence encodes CASSKDQGQDTEAFF.

The genes are TRBV28 and TRBJ2-3, with a tentative D call TRBD2 (5 bases). The CDR3 consists of 15 residues. Germline V gives CDR1 MDHEN, CDR2 SYDVKM. V was shortened by 6 bases and J by 1 base, with 14 bases between the two germline ends. The CDR3 protein is CASSTAMGGTDTQYF. The CDR3 bases are TGTGCCAGCAGCACAGCGATGGGAGGCACAGATACGCAGTATTTT.

This clone was detected only once. This chain connects TRBV19 to TRBJ1-1; D gene uncertain. Germline assignment: CDR1 LNHDA and CDR2 SQIVND (reference sequence). The CDR3 is made up of 14 amino acids. Trimming took 3 bases from V and 11 from J, leaving 19 bases between them. CDR3 region: CASSIAGSGIGAFF. In nucleotides, the CDR3 is TGTGCCAGTAGTATTGCGGGGAGCGGAATAGGGGCTTTCTTT. Complete variable domain (other parts from reference TRBV19 and TRBJ1-1): DGGITQSPKYLFRKEGQNVTLSCEQNLNHDAMYWYRQDPGQGLRLIYYSQIVNDFQKGDIAEGYSVSREKKESFPLTVTSAQKNPTAFYLCASSIAGSGIGAFFGQGTRLTVV.

The chain uses TRBV5-1 and TRBJ1-5; 7 nucleotides line up with TRBD1. The trim removed 0 bases at V and 4 bases at J, leaving 1 base unmatched. The germline V gene has CDR1 SGHRS and CDR2 YFSETQ. The CDR3 runs 14 residues. CDR3 protein: CASSLGDRNQPQHF. The CDR3 DNA reads TGCGCCAGCAGCTTGGGGGACAGAAATCAGCCCCAGCATTTT.

The chain joins TRBV4-1 to TRBJ1-2; TRBD1 might be the D (5 bases). Germline V CDR1 and CDR2: MGHRA, YSYEKL. The germline V and J ends were trimmed by 1 base and 4 bases, with 13 bases remaining between them. This CDR3 comprises 15 residues. The CDR3 nucleotides read TGCGCCAGCAGCCAAGGGTCAGGGTTCACCTATGGCTACACCTTC. It yields the protein CASSQGSGFTYGYTF.

The chain has TRBV5-6 and TRBJ1-5; TRBD1 aligns across 7 bases. The CDR3 totals 14 residues. CDR1 is SGHDT and CDR2 is YYEEEE in the germline V gene. Trimming cost V 0 bases and J 5 bases; bases outside gene matches: 2. The CDR3 reads CASSLGDSYQPQHF. CDR3 coding DNA: TGTGCCAGCAGCTTGGGGGACAGTTATCAGCCCCAGCATTTT.

The chain is built from TRBV9 and TRBJ2-3, with TRBD1 matching 10 bases. With V trimmed by 0 bases and J by 0 bases, 7 bases remained unmatched. Germline V gene data show CDR1 as SGDLS and CDR2 as YYNGEE. There are 18 residues in the CDR3. In DNA, the CDR3 is TGTGCCAGCAGCGTAGGTAGGGCGGGACAGGGGAGCACAGATACGCAGTATTTT. Protein: CASSVGRAGQGSTDTQYF. The full variable domain, rest sourced from reference TRBV9 and TRBJ2-3, is DSGVTQTPKHLITATGQRVTLRCSPRSGDLSVYWYQQSLDQGLQFLIQYYNGEERAKGNILERFSAQQFPDLHSELNLSSLELGDSALYFCASSVGRAGQGSTDTQYFGPGTRLTVL.

This rearrangement joins TRBV5-6 to TRBJ2-7; D is uncertain. CDR1 is SGHDT and CDR2 is YYEEEE in the germline V gene. With 5 bases removed from V and 2 bases from J, the gap between germline ends came to 8 bases. CDR3 length: 12 amino acids. The CDR3 DNA reads TGTGCCAGCAGTTTTATAGCCTACGAGCAGTACTTC. As protein: CASSFIAYEQYF.

The chain is built from TRBV7-9 and TRBJ2-7; the D gene is possibly TRBD2 (5 bases). CDR3 size: 15 residues. CDR1 and CDR2 (germline): SEHNR, FQNEAQ (reference sequence). V gave up 2 bases and J gave up 0 bases, with 11 bases separating them. The CDR3 loop is CASSLSGVNSYEQYF. CDR3 DNA sequence: TGTGCCAGCAGCTTAAGCGGAGTAAACTCCTACGAGCAGTACTTC.

This clone has a handful of counts. DNA for the CDR3: TGTGCCAGCAGCTTCCAGGGGACCCAGTACTTC. It codes for CASSFQGTQYF. The chain links TRBV5-6 to TRBJ2-5, with a tentative D call TRBD1 (5 bases). Germline V lookup: CDR1 SGHDT, CDR2 YYEEEE. V lost 2 bases, J lost 7 bases, and 6 bases lay in between. This CDR3 has 11 amino acids.

The chain joins TRBV14 to TRBJ2-3; TRBD2 might be the D (5 bases). Trimming took 8 bases from V and 0 from J, leaving 18 bases between them. This CDR3 comprises 16 residues. Germline V gives CDR1 SGHDN, CDR2 FVKESK. CDR3: CASGPVSGTSTDTQYF. CDR3 coding DNA: TGTGCCAGCGGACCAGTAAGCGGAACTAGCACAGATACGCAGTATTTT.

J is TRBJ1-5 and V is TRBV28; possible D gene TRBD1, 5 bases. Germline lookup yields CDR1 MDHEN and CDR2 SYDVKM. V lost 4 bases and J lost 3, with 10 bases in between. The CDR3 is made up of 14 amino acids. The CDR3 sequence is CASSSQGHNQPQHF. Here the CDR3 DNA reads TGTGCCAGCAGTTCCCAGGGTCACAATCAGCCCCAGCATTTT.

J is TRBJ2-7 and V is TRBV28, with D possibly TRBD2 on 5 matching bases. Trimming took off 5 bases at V and 5 bases at J, with 25 bases between the two ends. There are 17 residues in the CDR3. The germline CDR1 and CDR2 sequences are MDHEN and SYDVKM. CDR3 sequence (DNA): TGTGCCAGCAGTCCTGCCTCGGGGTCCTTTGCCCTTCACGAGCAGTACTTC. It yields the protein CASSPASGSFALHEQYF.